Shown below are 18 T cell receptor beta chains from a single sample sequenced in a study of shared T cell receptors in the human thymus. Here immunoSEQ multiplex PCR was the method, and the copy in TCRdb shows in-frame clones only, minus some. The repertoire has approximately 580,000 clones, around three quarters of them found once; the top ten carry around 0.012%. These data were also filed under a second study, of human thymus T cells.

Sequencing input: thymocytes. All receptors derive from a boy younger than two with a congenital heart defect.

The chain has TRBV30 and TRBJ2-1; the match to TRBD2 covers 16 bases. The CDR3 has 20 amino acids. V gave up 3 bases and J gave up 7 bases; unmatched junction bases: 18. Germline V gives CDR1 GTSNPN, CDR2 SVGIG (reference sequence). In DNA form, the CDR3 reads TGTGCCTGGAGGTGTTCGGGAACGGGACTAGCGGGAGGGCCGAGGAATGAGCAGTTCTTC. Amino acids: CAWRCSGTGLAGGPRNEQFF.

The chain recombines TRBV27 with TRBJ2-2; a weak D match, TRBD1 (5 bases). CDR1 and CDR2 from the germline V gene are MNHEY and SMNVEV (reference sequence). Trimming stripped 7 bases from V and 1 base from J, with 7 bases between. The CDR3 has 13 residues. Written as DNA, the CDR3 is TGTGCCAGCAAGGGGCAGAACACCGGGGAGCTGTTTTTT. It translates to CASKGQNTGELFF.

V gene TRBV5-8 combines with J gene TRBJ2-7; 10 positions agree with TRBD2. From germline, CDR1 is SGHTS and CDR2 YDEGEE. The CDR3 covers 18 residues. V was clipped by 4 bases and J by 4 bases; unmatched bases: 17. CDR3 residues: CASSPGLAEPGPLYEQYF. CDR3 coding DNA: TGTGCCAGCAGCCCCGGACTAGCGGAACCTGGGCCCCTTTACGAGCAGTACTTC.

The chain combines TRBV5-6 with TRBJ2-7; D perhaps matches TRBD2 (5 bases). Trimming removed 5 bases at V and 3 bases at J, with 18 bases between. CDR3 length: 15 amino acids. Per the germline V gene, CDR1 is SGHDT and CDR2 is YYEEEE. The CDR3 region is CASSRPGGRDYEQYF. The CDR3 nucleotides are TGTGCCAGCAGTCGTCCGGGCGGACGGGACTACGAGCAGTACTTC.

The chain combines TRBV4-1 with TRBJ2-4; TRBD1 matches at 12 bases. There are 18 residues in the CDR3. Germline loops: CDR1 MGHRA, CDR2 YSYEKL. Trimming removed 2 bases from V and 2 bases from J; junction bases left unmatched: 7. The CDR3 nucleotides read TGCGCCAGCAGCCAAAAAACCGGGACAGGGGGCCCCAAAAACATTCAGTACTTC. Translating gives CASSQKTGTGGPKNIQYF.

The chain uses TRBV5-4 and TRBJ2-6, with no clear D. Trimming stripped 0 bases from V and 6 bases from J, with 10 bases between. There are 15 residues in the CDR3. Germline CDR1 reads SGHNT; CDR2 reads YYREEE (reference sequence). The CDR3 region is CASSLEYQAANVLTF. The CDR3 DNA reads as TGTGCCAGCAGCTTGGAGTATCAAGCGGCCAACGTCCTGACTTTC. The full variable domain, in which reference TRBV5-4 and TRBJ2-6 provide the parts outside the CDR3, is ETGVTQSPTHLIKTRGQQVTLRCSSQSGHNTVSWYQQALGQGPQFIFQYYREEENGRGNFPPRFSGLQFPNYSSELNVNALELDDSALYLCASSLEYQAANVLTFGAGSRLTVL.

The chain links TRBV28 to TRBJ2-1, with 8 bases lining up with TRBD2. The germline gives CDR1 MDHEN, CDR2 SYDVKM. V was clipped by 7 bases and J by 3 bases; unmatched bases: 14. There are 17 residues in the CDR3. CDR3 DNA sequence: TGTGCCAGCAAGGCGGGGGGCCCCTTCCCCTTCTACAATGAGCAGTTCTTC. As protein: CASKAGGPFPFYNEQFF.

The chain carries TRBV21-1 and TRBJ2-1; TRBD2, the table's D call, lacks a check against the DNA. TRBV21-1 is noted as a pseudogene. This CDR3 comprises 17 residues. The CDR3 sequence is CASSKVASGRARGEQFF. The DNA for the CDR3 is TGTGCCAGCAGCAAAGTGGCTAGCGGGAGGGCCCGGGGTGAGCAGTTCTTC.

This clone was counted between two and nine times. The genes are TRBV7-6 and TRBJ2-1, with 7 bases matching TRBD2. CDR3 length: 16 amino acids. Germline CDR1 and CDR2: SGHVS and FNYEAQ. The ends lost 5 bases at V and 5 bases at J; junction bases unmatched: 12. The CDR3 loop is CASSPGGSSAHNEQFF. CDR3 nucleotides: TGTGCCAGCAGCCCCGGGGGGAGTAGCGCCCACAATGAGCAGTTCTTC.

The chain recombines TRBV4-2 with TRBJ2-7; 8 nucleotides line up with TRBD2. The CDR3 spans 15 residues. Germline-derived CDR1 and CDR2 are LGHNA and YNFKEQ. The V gene end was trimmed by 3 bases and the J gene end by 3 bases; junction bases not matched to a gene: 7. The CDR3 here is CASSQPGGNHYEQYF. CDR3 bases: TGTGCCAGCAGCCAGCCGGGGGGGAATCACTACGAGCAGTACTTC.

This chain uses TRBV6-6 with TRBJ1-2; 8 bases are shared with TRBD1. CDR1 MNHNY and CDR2 SVGAGI come from the germline V gene (reference sequence). V lost 11 bases, J lost 2 bases, and 7 bases stayed unmatched. The CDR3 is 13 residues long. The CDR3 protein is CAGWTGQNYGYTF. CDR3 nucleotide sequence: TGTGCCGGCTGGACAGGGCAAAACTATGGCTACACCTTC.

This clone turned up a few times. The J gene is TRBJ2-5, the V gene TRBV4-3; TRBD2 might be the D (5 bases). Germline assignment: CDR1 LGHNA and CDR2 YSLEER. The CDR3 consists of 16 residues. The V end was cut by 0 bases, the J end by 2 bases, with 13 bases between. DNA of the CDR3: TGCGCCAGCAGCCAAGAATTTTCCCTAGCTCAAGAGACCCAGTACTTC. Translating gives CASSQEFSLAQETQYF.

The V call is TRBV27, the J call TRBJ2-3; 9 bases are a match to TRBD2. J was trimmed by 4 bases and V by 5 bases; bases with no gene match: 10. In germline, CDR1 is MNHEY, CDR2 SMNVEV (reference sequence). The CDR3 covers 16 residues. The CDR3 spells CASSIVAGEIADTQYF. The CDR3 bases are TGTGCCAGCAGTATCGTAGCGGGAGAAATTGCAGATACGCAGTATTTT.

The chain joins TRBV5-6 to TRBJ2-5; TRBD2 matches at 9 bases. J gave up 4 bases and V 0 bases, and 7 bases lay outside the gene matches. This CDR3 contains 16 residues. Germline V gene data show CDR1 as SGHDT and CDR2 as YYEEEE. DNA for the CDR3: TGTGCCAGCAGCTTGGCCGGCGGGAGGGCGTCAGAGACCCAGTACTTC. As protein: CASSLAGGRASETQYF.

This clone was counted a few times. The chain joins TRBV4-2 to TRBJ2-2; D not certain. In germline, CDR1 is LGHNA, CDR2 YNFKEQ. The V and J ends lost 5 bases and 0 bases respectively, with 16 bases between them. The CDR3 has 17 amino acids. Here the CDR3 DNA reads TGTGCCAGCAGCTCCCCGGGTGGCAGCCCGAACACCGGGGAGCTGTTTTTT. It translates to CASSSPGGSPNTGELFF.

J is TRBJ2-7 and V is TRBV7-3; a weak D match, TRBD2 (5 bases). Germline V lookup: CDR1 SGHTA, CDR2 FQGTGA. The length of the CDR3 is 13 residues. The V end was cut by 3 bases, the J end by 1 base, with 7 bases between. The CDR3 nucleotides read TGTGCCAGCAGCTTCCGAGGGTCCTACGAGCAGTACTTC. It is translated as CASSFRGSYEQYF.

This clone was counted a few times. The rearrangement uses TRBV5-1 and TRBJ2-1; 8 nucleotides agree with TRBD2. After removal of 0 bases from V and 3 bases from J, the junction contained 11 bases not matched to a gene. The CDR3 runs to 18 residues. Germline assignment: CDR1 SGHRS and CDR2 YFSETQ. CDR3 nucleotides: TGCGCCAGCAGCTTGGGTTTAAGGGCGGGAGGTGGCTACAATGAGCAGTTCTTC. Translation gives CASSLGLRAGGGYNEQFF. Drawing the rest from reference TRBV5-1 and TRBJ2-1, the complete variable domain is KAGVTQTPRYLIKTRGQQVTLSCSPISGHRSVSWYQQTPGQGLQFLFEYFSETQRNKGNFPGRFSGRQFSNSRSEMNVSTLELGDSALYLCASSLGLRAGGGYNEQFFGPGTRLTVL.

This clone was recorded only once. The gene calls are TRBV28 and TRBJ2-3; TRBD2 matches 14 bases. CDR3 length: 17 residues. From germline, CDR1 is MDHEN and CDR2 SYDVKM. Trimming took 6 bases from V and 0 from J; bases not matched to a gene: 5. CDR3 protein: CASSTRTSGRSTDTQYF. DNA for the CDR3: TGTGCCAGCAGCACGAGGACTAGCGGGAGGAGCACAGATACGCAGTATTTT.